This T cell receptor (beta chain) emerged from a study of human T cells and chemical hapten exposure (dated by TCRdb to the early 2020s). Regarding the research as a whole: For sensitization, 2% DPC in acetone was applied to an approximately 2 cm by approximately 2 cm area of upper inner arm skin. Patch testing was performed on the upper back with Finn chambers containing 0.01% DPC, and the patch tests were scored after 6 days according to International Contact Dermatitis Research Group standards. Alopecia areata with under or over 50% scalp involvement, alopecia totalis and alopecia universalis were represented in the patient cohort, which was mostly female. Patient blood was sampled pre-sensitization (week 0) and at 2, 6 and about 24 weeks after DPC sensitization. The libraries were sequenced as a pool, and the TCR yield per sample differed mostly because of small variations in library volumes within the pool. For TCR sequencing, blood came from 25 to 35 alopecia patients at anywhere from one to four time points (pre-sensitization, 2, 6 and 24 weeks). In alopecia patients, the study followed how the peripheral blood TCR repertoire changed in vivo over primary and secondary sensitization to diphenylcyclopropenone (DPC), a hapten. Throughout the study period of around 24 weeks, patients also received therapeutic DPC doses to the scalp every week. What the authors observed across the whole study: All patients had alopecia, a presumed autoimmune disease, so their immune response might differ from that of healthy individuals. After repeated subsampling, the strength of the expansion versus patch-test correlation and the threshold at which it became significant changed. Compared with pre-sensitization or healthy control sets, expanded TCRs formed significantly more large CDR3 similarity clusters, which is consistent with antigen-driven responses. Patch test score was positively correlated with the number of PT1 expanded TCRs, with significance at thresholds 8, 16 and 32 but not at 4. DPC sensitization did not change the number of TCRs with a frequency above 1 in 1000, and there was no evidence of changes in global repertoire structure.

What the time point label conveys for this sample: pre-sensitization, week 0. According to the study, the label for this sample's treatment or condition signals: therapeutic diphenylcyclopropenone sensitization with weekly scalp DPC. Blood at each patch-test visit was drawn before the patch test was applied. Eligible patients were aged 18 to 70, diagnosed with alopecia, deemed suitable for DPC therapy, and excluded if pregnant. Total RNA was extracted from unfractionated whole blood that had been collected in Tempus Blood RNA tubes. The CDR3 goes from the cysteine to the phenylalanine over 13 residues. Only the CDR3 DNA stays, 39 bases, in frame from base 1. At the junction V is shortened by 10 bases and J by 5 bases; bases outside the gene matches: 3. Library preparation employed RACE. The sequencing machine was a NextSeq 500. During library preparation, unique molecular identifiers were attached to individual cDNA molecules so that TCRs could be counted in a quantitative, reproducible way. From each blood RNA sample, both TCR alpha and TCR beta chains were sequenced. The original methods were these. A median of roughly 98,000 TCRs per sample was observed, with a range of 23,224 to 690,600. The Decombinator software suite was used to annotate the V, J and CDR3 of the TCR reads. For the PS versus PT1 abundance plots, all samples were subsampled to the same number of TCRs (28,000). Expanded TCRs were defined as absent before sensitization and observed at least eight times at the 2-week time point. TCRdb reprocessed the public reads (quality trimming at Q25 with fastp, clone calling with MiXCR) and kept in-frame beta chains. Here each entry gathers all rows of one CDR3 protein and keeps the most common genes and DNA. For this entry, the V and J calls and clone size follow TCRdb and not the study's own pipeline. Recorded for this sample are tens of thousands of distinct CDR3 sequences; 8% to 10% of them occurred a single time. The top ten clonotypes cover around 4% of the sample.

In its sample, this clonotype was seen many times. It lacks a known antigen. Base quality data are lacking; no much larger clone is found one base away. This clonotype was obtained from a woman aged 40 to 50 with alopecia areata. Some clones in this sample may be carry-over from other donors' samples. The sequencing used whole blood, collected in connection with sensitization to the hapten diphenylcyclopropenone (DPC). The chain couples TRBV12-3 or TRBV12-4 to TRBJ2-1; 12 junctional bases match TRBD2. In nucleotide form, the sequence is TGTGCCACCCGGACTAGCGGGGACAATGAGCAGTTCTTC. This gives the protein CATRTSGDNEQFF.